The TCR beta chain described here comes from a study of blood T cell repertoires in COVID-19. Study details: From the United States, Italy and Spain came samples of acute and convalescent COVID-19. T cells, B-cell-depleted T cells, or PBMCs supplied cDNA or gDNA.

This CDR3 spans 16 amino acids. Germline lookup yields CDR1 LNHDA and CDR2 SQIVND (reference sequence). The V segment lost 5 bases and the J segment 4 bases; nucleotides outside the gene matches: 8. In the authors' workflow: Reference gene primer amplification in the assay estimated nucleated cell counts. Produced via immunoSEQ multiplex PCR; TCRdb's table is partial and in-frame only. V and J calls and clone size are as listed in that table; D and trimming were resolved from the DNA. The sample has hundreds of thousands of clones, approximately 87% seen once. This rearrangement joins TRBV19 to TRBJ2-1, with TRBD2 identical over 10 bases. Sequencing was carried out using peripheral blood. This receptor was identified in a human donor in a cohort sampled during active COVID-19. The CDR3 DNA reads as TGTGCCAGTAGTGGGAGGACTAGCGGTTCTTACAATGAGCAGTTCTTC. As protein: CASSGRTSGSYNEQFF.